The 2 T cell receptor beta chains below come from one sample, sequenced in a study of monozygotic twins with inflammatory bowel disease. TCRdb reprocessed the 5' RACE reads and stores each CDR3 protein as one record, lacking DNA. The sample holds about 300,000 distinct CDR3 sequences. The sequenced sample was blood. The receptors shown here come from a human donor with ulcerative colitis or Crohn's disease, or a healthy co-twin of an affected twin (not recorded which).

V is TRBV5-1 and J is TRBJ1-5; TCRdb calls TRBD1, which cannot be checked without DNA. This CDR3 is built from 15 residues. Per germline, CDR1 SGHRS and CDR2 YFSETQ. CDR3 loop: CASSLGQGHNQPQHF.

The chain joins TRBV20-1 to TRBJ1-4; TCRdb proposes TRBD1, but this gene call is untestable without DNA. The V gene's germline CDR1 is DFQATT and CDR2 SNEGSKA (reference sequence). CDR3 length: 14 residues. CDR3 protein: CSAGPGTGNEKLFF.